This is a list of T cell receptor beta chains from one sample in a study of beta chain features in type 1 diabetes. The protocol was immunoSEQ multiplex PCR, while the TCRdb copy is restricted to in-frame clones and leaves out a portion. This table has around 690,000 clones, around an eighth appearing once. The material sequenced was naive CD4+ T cells from blood. These TCRs come from a man between 25 and 39 years old with type 1 diabetes. CDR3s include the opening cysteine and the closing phenylalanine or tryptophan. The D gene is left open where the match is weak. Only some rows state a clone size, as once, few, many or a class for expanded clones.

d_gene	abundance	v_gene	j_gene	CDR3aa	CDR3nt
TRBD2	NA	TRBV19	TRBJ2-1	CASSISYTGGGNNEQFF	TGTGCCAGTAGTATTAGTTATACGGGCGGGGGAAACAATGAGCAGTTCTTC
TRBD1	few	TRBV5-1	TRBJ2-7	CASSLPLTGVTNEQYF	TGCGCCAGCAGCTTACCCCTGACAGGGGTGACCAACGAGCAGTACTTC
NA	NA	TRBV18	TRBJ2-1	CASSPPKGGYNEQFF	TGTGCCAGCTCACCACCAAAAGGGGGCTACAATGAGCAGTTCTTC
NA	few	TRBV20-1	TRBJ2-1	CSARQPGQQFF	TGCAGTGCTAGGCAACCGGGACAGCAGTTCTTC
NA	once	TRBV6-5	TRBJ1-2	CASKVSDYGYTF	TGTGCCAGCAAGGTATCTGACTATGGCTACACCTTC
NA	few	TRBV5-4	TRBJ2-5	CASSQSGQETQYF	TGCGCCAGCAGCCAATCAGGCCAAGAGACCCAGTACTTC
TRBD1	NA	TRBV5-5	TRBJ1-5	CASSLGTALNQPQHF	TGTGCCAGCAGTCTTGGGACAGCCCTCAATCAGCCCCAGCATTTT
NA	few	TRBV30	TRBJ2-7	CAWSSGPFSYEQYF	TGTGCCTGGAGCAGCGGTCCTTTTTCCTACGAGCAGTACTTC
NA	NA	TRBV10-3	TRBJ2-3	CAISVAKNTDTQYF	TGTGCCATCAGTGTGGCCAAAAACACAGATACGCAGTATTTT
NA	few	TRBV5-1	TRBJ2-5	CASSLGTGFQETQYF	TGCGCCAGCAGCTTGGGTACAGGGTTCCAAGAGACCCAGTACTTC
TRBD2	few	TRBV5-4	TRBJ2-2	CASSLDLAGPNTGELFF	TGTGCCAGCAGCTTGGATCTAGCGGGGCCGAACACCGGGGAGCTGTTTTTT
NA	few	TRBV6-6	TRBJ1-1	CASSSSYRDTEAFF	TGTGCCAGCAGTTCCTCCTACAGGGACACTGAAGCTTTCTTT
NA	few	TRBV4-3	TRBJ1-4	CASSLTARGTGNEKLFF	TGCGCCAGCAGCCTTACCGCCCGGGGGACTGGTAATGAAAAACTGTTTTTT
TRBD1	NA	TRBV5-1	TRBJ2-5	CASSLTGQGPETQYF	TGCGCCAGCAGCTTGACAGGACAGGGACCAGAGACCCAGTACTTC
TRBD2	few	TRBV5-1	TRBJ2-3	CASSLGLAGEVDTQYF	TGCGCCAGCAGCCTGGGACTAGCGGGGGAAGTAGATACGCAGTATTTT
NA	NA	TRBV7-2	TRBJ1-5	CASSLVAGSNQPQHF	TGTGCCAGCAGCTTAGTGGCAGGGAGCAATCAGCCCCAGCATTTT
NA	NA	TRBV5-1	TRBJ1-2	CAPMRGAYGYTF	TGCGCCCCAATGAGGGGGGCCTATGGCTACACCTTC
NA	few	TRBV30	TRBJ1-5	CAWSAGWDQPQHF	TGTGCCTGGAGTGCAGGGTGGGATCAGCCCCAGCATTTT
NA	few	TRBV10-3	TRBJ1-5	CAISEGVGGNQPQHF	TGTGCCATCAGTGAGGGGGTCGGGGGCAATCAGCCCCAGCATTTT
NA	few	TRBV19	TRBJ2-3	CASTGLGETQYF	TGTGCCAGTACAGGACTCGGGGAGACGCAGTATTTT
NA	NA	TRBV10-3	TRBJ2-5	CAISELGGPQYF	TGTGCCATCAGTGAGTTGGGTGGGCCCCAGTACTTC
NA	few	TRBV7-9	TRBJ1-1	CASSSRTGSEAFF	TGTGCCAGCAGCTCCCGCACGGGGTCTGAAGCTTTCTTT
NA	few	TRBV19	TRBJ1-5	CASRDGAAGNQPQHF	TGTGCCAGTAGGGACGGGGCGGCAGGGAATCAGCCCCAGCATTTT